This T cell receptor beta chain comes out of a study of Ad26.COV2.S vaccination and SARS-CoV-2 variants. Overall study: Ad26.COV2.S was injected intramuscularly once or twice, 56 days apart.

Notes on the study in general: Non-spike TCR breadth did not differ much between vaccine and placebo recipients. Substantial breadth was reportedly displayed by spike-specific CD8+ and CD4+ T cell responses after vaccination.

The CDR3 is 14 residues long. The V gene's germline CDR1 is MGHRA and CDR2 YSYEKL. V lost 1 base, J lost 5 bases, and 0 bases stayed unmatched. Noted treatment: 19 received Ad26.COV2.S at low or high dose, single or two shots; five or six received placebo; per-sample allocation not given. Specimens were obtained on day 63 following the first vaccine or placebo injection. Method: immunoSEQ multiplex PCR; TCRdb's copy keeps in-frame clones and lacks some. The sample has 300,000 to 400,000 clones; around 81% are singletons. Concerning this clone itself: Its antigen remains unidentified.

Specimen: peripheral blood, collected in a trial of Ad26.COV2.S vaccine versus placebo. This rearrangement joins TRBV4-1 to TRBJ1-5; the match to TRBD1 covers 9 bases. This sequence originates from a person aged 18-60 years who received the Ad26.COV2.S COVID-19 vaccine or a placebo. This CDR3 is CASSQGQGDQPQHF. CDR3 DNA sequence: TGCGCCAGCAGCCAAGGACAGGGGGATCAGCCCCAGCATTTT.